This T cell receptor (beta chain) was obtained from a study of identical twins. General study findings and limits: The conclusions drew on cross-sectional statistical analysis instead of tracking the same donors. There was an excess of low generation probability in the out-of-frame alpha sequences that twins shared.

Trimming removed 6 bases from V and 2 bases from J; junction bases left unmatched: 4. The CDR3 extends over 14 amino acids. CDR1 and CDR2 from the germline V gene are SQVTM and ANQGSEA. Concerning this clonotype itself: Its specificity is unknown.

Via MiXCR, TCRdb re-called the 5' RACE reads, giving one row per CDR3 protein. The sample lists around 480,000 distinct CDR3 sequences, about 13% occurring once. These data were also filed under a second study, of yellow fever vaccine responses in identical twins.

The sample was CD4+ T cells sorted from blood. The receptor comes from a woman under 30 in good health. The chain recombines TRBV29-1 with TRBJ2-7, with 13 bases that match TRBD2. CDR3 nucleotides: TGCAGCGTGCTGGGACTAGCGGGAACCTACGAGCAGTACTTC. Translation: CSVLGLAGTYEQYF.